These 19 T cell receptor beta chains were all obtained from the same sample, sequenced in a study of cytomegalovirus exposure and HLA in healthy donors. PCR involved 60 Vbeta and 13 Jbeta primers. The method was immunoSEQ multiplex PCR; TCRdb's version includes in-frame clones alone and lacks a portion of them. The table lists 150,000 to 200,000 clones, more than 60% of them singletons. The source material was PBMCs. These receptors came from a male donor in good health and CMV-seronegative.

This sequence joins TRBV27 and TRBJ1-2; D remains ambiguous. The CDR3 extends over 17 amino acids. The germline gives CDR1 MNHEY, CDR2 SMNVEV (reference sequence). The ends were cut back, 6 bases at V and 3 bases at J, with 23 bases in the middle. CDR3 in amino acids: CASSLPPPGSLYYGYTF. CDR3 bases: TGTGCCAGCAGCCTTCCCCCTCCGGGATCCCTGTACTATGGCTACACCTTC.

J is TRBJ2-5 and V is TRBV5-6; D not certain. This CDR3 contains 14 residues. Germline CDR1 SGHDT, CDR2 YYEEEE. The V end was cut by 0 bases, the J end by 2 bases, with 8 bases between. CDR3 loop: CASSLGNRQETQYF. In DNA form, the CDR3 reads TGTGCCAGCAGCTTGGGGAACAGACAAGAGACCCAGTACTTC.

V usage is TRBV27 and J usage is TRBJ2-3, with TRBD2 matching over 9 bases. The V gene's germline CDR1 is MNHEY and CDR2 SMNVEV (reference sequence). V dropped 5 bases and J dropped 1; count of bases not matched to a gene: 4. The CDR3 runs 15 residues. The CDR3 bases are TGTGCCAGCAGTCCAGGCGGGGGGGGCACAGATACGCAGTATTTT. This sequence encodes CASSPGGGGTDTQYF.

The V call is TRBV7-2, the J call TRBJ1-3; D is uncertain. With 1 base removed from V and 1 base from J, the gap between germline ends came to 8 bases. CDR3 size: 15 residues. CDR1 SGHTA and CDR2 FQGNSA come from the germline V gene. In DNA, the CDR3 is TGTGCCAGCAGCTTAGGACTTGGTTCTGGAAACACCATATATTTT. This sequence encodes CASSLGLGSGNTIYF.

The chain has TRBV10-2 and TRBJ2-5, with TRBD1 identical over 9 bases. The trim removed 7 bases at V and 6 bases at J, leaving 15 bases unmatched. CDR3 length: 16 amino acids. The germline gives CDR1 WSHSY, CDR2 SAAADI. The CDR3 DNA sequence: TGCGCCAGCAACCCTTCGAGGGGACAGGGTCAACAGACCCAGTACTTC. Translation: CASNPSRGQGQQTQYF.

The rearrangement links TRBV25-1 to TRBJ1-1; 7 nucleotides align to TRBD1. Trimming removed 5 bases from V and 10 bases from J; junction bases left unmatched: 4. Looked up from germline, CDR1 is MGHDK and CDR2 is SYGVNS. This CDR3 is 11 amino acids long. In DNA, the CDR3 is TGTGCCAGCAGTCAGGGGGGAGGAGCTTTCTTT. It encodes CASSQGGGAFF.

The gene calls are TRBV5-1 and TRBJ2-1, with a possible D match to TRBD2 (7 bases). Trimming pared 4 bases from V and 7 bases from J, leaving 18 bases between. The CDR3 runs to 15 residues. CDR1 and CDR2 from the germline V gene are SGHRS and YFSETQ. This CDR3 is CASSRQGGGENEQFF. The CDR3, as DNA: TGCGCCAGCAGCCGACAAGGGGGGGGCGAGAATGAGCAGTTCTTC.

In nucleotides, the CDR3 is TGTGCCATCAGTGATGGGGGACTCAGCAATCAGCCCCAGCATTTT. Amino acid sequence: CAISDGGLSNQPQHF. The chain carries TRBV10-3 and TRBJ1-5; D may be TRBD1 (5 bases). Germline V gene sequence: CDR1 ENHRY, CDR2 SYGVKD. CDR3 length equals 15 residues. V lost 3 bases, J lost 1 base, and 10 bases lay in between.

This chain links TRBV11-2 with TRBJ1-2, with D possibly matching TRBD1 (6 bases). The CDR3 spans 14 residues. Germline loops: CDR1 SGHAT, CDR2 FQNNGV. Trimming left V 0 bases short and J 3 bases short, with 8 bases between. CDR3 sequence: CASSLDWTDYGYTF. In DNA form, the CDR3 reads TGTGCCAGCAGCTTAGATTGGACAGACTATGGCTACACCTTC.

This chain links TRBV7-2 with TRBJ2-7; 8 nucleotides match TRBD2. The germline gives CDR1 SGHTA, CDR2 FQGNSA. V lost 5 bases to trimming and J lost 6 bases; unmatched junction nucleotides: 12. This CDR3 spans 15 amino acids. CDR3 DNA sequence: TGTGCCAGCAGCCTTGAGGGACTAGATTTGAGCGAGCAGTACTTC. This gives the protein CASSLEGLDLSEQYF.

J is TRBJ2-7 and V is TRBV27; 9 bases are a match to TRBD1. CDR3 size: 17 residues. The J segment lost 7 bases and the V segment lost 3 bases, leaving 16 bases of the junction unmatched. Germline values: CDR1 MNHEY, CDR2 SMNVEV (reference sequence). The CDR3 region has the DNA TGTGCCAGCAGTTTTTTGACGGGACAGGGAATCGGGGAGGAGCAGTACTTC. Amino acid sequence: CASSFLTGQGIGEEQYF.

V usage is TRBV4-1 and J usage is TRBJ1-1, with 9 bases that match TRBD1. There are 16 residues in the CDR3. V trimming: 4 bases; J trimming: 5 bases; junction bases outside the gene matches: 11. Germline CDR1 MGHRA, CDR2 YSYEKL. Here the CDR3 reads CASSLTGGAGVTEAFF. The DNA for the CDR3 is TGCGCCAGCAGCCTTACAGGGGGCGCGGGAGTAACTGAAGCTTTCTTT.

A remark on this clone: A read error may account for a junction end that differs from germline. The gene calls are TRBV7-9 and TRBJ2-7, with 14 positions matching TRBD2. Germline V gives CDR1 SEHNR, CDR2 FQNEAQ (reference sequence). The CDR3 loop spans 16 amino acids. CDR3 residues: CSSSSGTSGRLYEQYF. Written as DNA, the CDR3 is TGTTCCAGCAGCTCCGGGACTAGCGGGAGACTCTACGAGCAGTACTTC.

This clone was recorded a few times. The chain combines TRBV2 with TRBJ1-6, with D possibly TRBD1 on 6 matching bases. Germline CDR1 reads SNHLY; CDR2 reads FYNNEI. V was pared by 7 bases and J by 0 bases, with 10 bases between. This CDR3 has 15 amino acids. This chain's CDR3 is CASIYRASYNSPLHF. The CDR3 region has the DNA TGTGCCAGCATTTACAGGGCCTCCTATAATTCACCCCTCCACTTT.

This rearrangement joins TRBV6-5 to TRBJ1-5; D is ambiguous. V was pared by 6 bases and J by 0 bases, with 9 bases between. Germline V gene lookup returns CDR1 MNHEY and CDR2 SVGAGI. The CDR3 runs to 14 residues. The CDR3 is CASRPQYSNQPQHF. CDR3 DNA sequence: TGTGCCAGCAGGCCCCAGTATAGCAATCAGCCCCAGCATTTT.

The chain combines TRBV28 with TRBJ1-1, with D perhaps TRBD1 (5 bases). The ends were cut back, 10 bases at V and 6 bases at J, with 18 bases in the middle. This CDR3 contains 13 residues. Looked up from germline, CDR1 is MDHEN and CDR2 is SYDVKM. The CDR3 DNA follows: TGTGCCACCATTACCCCCAGGGAGGCTGAAGCTTTCTTT. Residues: CATITPREAEAFF. Full variable domain (remainder filled in from reference TRBV28 and TRBJ1-1): DVKVTQSSRYLVKRTGEKVFLECVQDMDHENMFWYRQDPGLGLRLIYFSYDVKMKEKGDIPEGYSVSREKKERFSLILESASTNQTSMYLCATITPREAEAFFGQGTRLTVV.

The chain uses TRBV30 and TRBJ2-2; 8 bases line up with TRBD1. The germline V gene encodes CDR1 GTSNPN and CDR2 SVGIG (reference sequence). The CDR3 consists of 15 residues. Trimming cost V 7 bases and J 3 bases; bases outside gene matches: 10. CDR3 amino acids: CALASGQGDTGELFF. The CDR3 bases are TGTGCCTTAGCCTCTGGACAGGGTGACACCGGGGAGCTGTTTTTT.

The chain is built from TRBV19 and TRBJ2-1, with 13 bases lining up with TRBD2. The germline gives CDR1 LNHDA, CDR2 SQIVND (reference sequence). This CDR3 has 15 residues. Trimming took 7 bases from V and 8 from J; bases not matched to a gene: 8. The CDR3 region has the DNA TGTGCCAGTACCCCGGGACTAGCGGGAAGGGATGAGCAGTTCTTC. It codes for CASTPGLAGRDEQFF.

The chain has TRBV5-4 and TRBJ1-6, with TRBD1 matching 9 bases. Germline trimming cut 5 bases from V and 6 bases from J; bases unmatched to any gene: 3. This CDR3 comprises 14 residues. CDR1 is SGHNT, CDR2 YYREEE, per germline (reference sequence). The CDR3 DNA follows: TGTGCCAGCAGACAGGGACAGGGTAATTCACCCCTCCACTTT. Its protein is CASRQGQGNSPLHF.